Listed here are 21 T cell receptor beta chains from one sample, sequenced in a study of radiotherapy plus CTLA-4 blockade in lung cancer. Sequenced by immunoSEQ multiplex PCR; TCRdb stores in-frame clones only, minus some. The sample consists of some 49,000 clones, approximately 85% of them appearing once. The source was peripheral blood, collected from a patient treated with radiotherapy plus ipilimumab. The receptors shown here come from a human donor with non-small cell lung cancer whose response to radiotherapy plus ipilimumab could not be evaluated.

The rearrangement uses TRBV5-4 and TRBJ2-7; 7 bases agree with TRBD2. The CDR3 sequence is 18 residues long. Trimming took 0 bases from V and 2 from J; bases not matched to a gene: 14. Germline V gives CDR1 SGHNT, CDR2 YYREEE (reference sequence). The CDR3 sequence: CASSLGLDQASGPYEQYF. The CDR3 DNA sequence: TGTGCCAGCAGCTTGGGCTTGGACCAGGCTAGCGGTCCCTACGAGCAGTACTTC.

This clone came up a few times. The rearrangement joins TRBV5-1 to TRBJ2-7; D call uncertain. Germline CDR1 is SGHRS and CDR2 is YFSETQ. V shed 0 bases and J shed 4 bases, with 8 bases lying between them. The CDR3 runs 13 residues. Written as DNA, the CDR3 is TGCGCCAGCAGCTTGGACTCGACATACGAGCAGTACTTC. The encoded protein is CASSLDSTYEQYF.

Only a few counts were recorded for this clone. The chain is built from TRBV9 and TRBJ1-2; D is possibly TRBD1 (5 bases). Germline assignment: CDR1 SGDLS and CDR2 YYNGEE. The CDR3 totals 13 residues. The V end lost 3 bases, the J end lost 6 bases, and 12 bases lay between the germline ends. The CDR3 DNA is TGTGCCAGCAGCGGGGGGGGGAAAGATGGCTACACCTTC. Translating gives CASSGGGKDGYTF.

The genes are TRBV29-1 and TRBJ1-1, with D possibly matching TRBD1 (5 bases). The V gene lost 7 bases and the J gene lost 2 bases, with 14 bases spanning the gap. The germline V gene has CDR1 SQVTM and CDR2 ANQGSEA. This CDR3 has 13 residues. The CDR3: CSATIDSNTEAFF. The CDR3 nucleotides read TGCAGCGCTACAATCGACAGTAACACTGAAGCTTTCTTT.

The chain couples TRBV29-1 to TRBJ1-2; 8 bases align to TRBD1. Germline lookup yields CDR1 SQVTM and CDR2 ANQGSEA. CDR3 size: 17 residues. The V segment lost 5 bases and the J segment 4 bases; nucleotides outside the gene matches: 18. The CDR3 is CSVTGVTGTGGSYGYTF. DNA for the CDR3: TGCAGCGTTACCGGAGTAACCGGGACAGGAGGGTCCTATGGCTACACCTTC.

The count of this clone is one. The chain joins TRBV4-3 to TRBJ2-1; 9 bases fit TRBD2. CDR1 LGHNA and CDR2 YSLEER come from the germline V gene. V shed 4 bases and J 8 bases; nucleotides not matched to a gene: 18. CDR3 size: 18 residues. The CDR3 sequence: CASSRGLSGTSLSDEQFF. The CDR3 coding sequence is TGCGCCAGCAGCCGGGGTCTATCTGGGACTAGCCTTAGCGATGAGCAGTTCTTC.

As concerns this clone: At the DNA level, this CDR3 is encoded by other sequences in the same sample as well. V is TRBV28 and J is TRBJ2-4; 8 positions match TRBD2. CDR3 length: 17 amino acids. With V trimmed by 6 bases and J by 1 base, 11 bases remained unmatched. Germline CDR1 and CDR2: MDHEN and SYDVKM. The chain's CDR3 is CASSPGGLAGAKNIQYF. CDR3 coding DNA: TGTGCCAGCAGCCCCGGAGGGTTAGCGGGGGCCAAAAACATTCAGTACTTC.

The chain couples TRBV19 to TRBJ2-1; the D gene is possibly TRBD1 (5 bases). V was pared by 3 bases and J by 7 bases, with 19 bases between. Germline CDR1 LNHDA, CDR2 SQIVND (reference sequence). The CDR3 totals 16 residues. CDR3 region: CASSISWGRGTNEQFF. CDR3 nucleotides: TGTGCCAGTAGTATTAGCTGGGGAAGGGGAACGAATGAGCAGTTCTTC.

V and J are TRBV19 and TRBJ2-7, with 8 positions matching TRBD2. The V segment lost 3 bases and the J segment 5 bases; nucleotides outside the gene matches: 15. Per the germline V gene, CDR1 is LNHDA and CDR2 is SQIVND (reference sequence). The CDR3 runs 17 residues. The CDR3 DNA reads TGTGCCAGTAGTATTAGAAGTAGCGGGATTAGTAGCGACGAGCAGTACTTC. Protein sequence: CASSIRSSGISSDEQYF.

This clone was seen only once. V is TRBV27 and J is TRBJ1-1, with 7 bases aligning to TRBD1. Germline CDR1 and CDR2: MNHEY and SMNVEV (reference sequence). The CDR3 is 14 residues long. The V segment lost 0 bases and the J segment 4 bases; nucleotides outside the gene matches: 2. The DNA for the CDR3 is TGTGCCAGCAGTTTATCGAGGGGGCGCACTGAAGCTTTCTTT. Translation: CASSLSRGRTEAFF.

The CDR3 sequence is CAISESTVQAYEQYF. CDR3 in DNA: TGTGCCATCAGTGAGTCAACGGTCCAGGCCTACGAGCAGTACTTC. The gene calls are TRBV10-3 and TRBJ2-7; D uncertain. Germline loops: CDR1 ENHRY, CDR2 SYGVKD. CDR3 length: 15 amino acids. Trimming removed 0 bases at V and 2 bases at J, with 11 bases between.

The chain recombines TRBV29-1 with TRBJ2-5, with D tentatively TRBD1 (6 bases). Germline assignment: CDR1 SQVTM and CDR2 ANQGSEA. Trimming removed 4 bases at V and 5 bases at J, with 20 bases between. This CDR3 is built from 15 residues. The CDR3 region is CSVVTGTSRGETQYF. CDR3 sequence (DNA): TGCAGCGTTGTCACCGGGACAAGCCGAGGGGAGACCCAGTACTTC.

The V gene is TRBV11-1, the J gene TRBJ2-5; D is unclear. CDR3 size: 13 residues. V lost 3 bases, J lost 1 base, and 6 bases lay in between. Germline-derived CDR1 and CDR2 are SGHAT and FQDESV (reference sequence). This CDR3 is CASSLGLQETQYF. The CDR3 DNA reads TGTGCCAGCAGCTTGGGCCTCCAAGAGACCCAGTACTTC.

This clone occurred once. The chain uses TRBV4-1 and TRBJ2-1; the D gene is possibly TRBD2 (5 bases). This CDR3 is 14 amino acids long. The germline V gene has CDR1 MGHRA and CDR2 YSYEKL. V was pared by 5 bases and J by 4 bases, with 12 bases between. CDR3 sequence reads: CASSVAPTYNEQFF. The CDR3 DNA reads as TGCGCCAGCAGCGTAGCGCCAACTTACAATGAGCAGTTCTTC.

This chain links TRBV19 with TRBJ2-1, with a possible D match to TRBD2 (5 bases). This CDR3 spans 15 amino acids. V was cut by 4 bases and J by 0 bases, with 10 bases left in between. Germline V gives CDR1 LNHDA, CDR2 SQIVND (reference sequence). CDR3 sequence reads: CASSTRRISYNEQFF. The CDR3 DNA follows: TGTGCCAGTAGTACCAGGAGGATCTCCTACAATGAGCAGTTCTTC.

The V and J genes are TRBV7-3 and TRBJ2-3; 7 bases match TRBD2. Germline CDR1 SGHTA, CDR2 FQGTGA. After removal of 6 bases from V and 8 bases from J, the junction contained 11 bases not matched to a gene. There are 14 residues in the CDR3. The CDR3 DNA reads TGTGCCAGCAGTCCAAGCGGGGTGCAAGGTACGCAGTATTTT. It specifies CASSPSGVQGTQYF.

The chain combines TRBV19 with TRBJ2-2; 7 nucleotides match TRBD1. Germline-derived CDR1 and CDR2 are LNHDA and SQIVND (reference sequence). V shed 6 bases and J 0 bases; nucleotides not matched to a gene: 4. The CDR3 consists of 15 residues. This chain's CDR3 is CASRVGTANTGELFF. CDR3 nucleotides: TGTGCCAGTAGGGTCGGGACAGCGAACACCGGGGAGCTGTTTTTT.

V gene TRBV7-2 combines with J gene TRBJ2-7; 7 bases are shared with TRBD1. J was trimmed by 2 bases and V by 5 bases; bases with no gene match: 6. The CDR3 length is 14 residues. Germline loops: CDR1 SGHTA, CDR2 FQGNSA. CDR3 DNA: TGTGCCAGCAGCCCCCGGACAGGAACCTACGAGCAGTACTTC. This gives the protein CASSPRTGTYEQYF.

The V and J genes are TRBV9 and TRBJ2-3, with D maybe TRBD1 (6 bases). The CDR3 extends over 15 amino acids. Trimming took 4 bases from V and 5 from J, leaving 17 bases between them. Germline V gene data show CDR1 as SGDLS and CDR2 as YYNGEE. This CDR3 is CASSLQAQGRDTQYF. The CDR3, as DNA: TGTGCCAGCAGCCTTCAGGCACAGGGCAGAGATACGCAGTATTTT.

CDR3 in amino acids: CASSSSQLASNEQFF. The DNA for the CDR3 is TGTGCCAGCAGCTCATCCCAACTAGCGTCCAATGAGCAGTTCTTC. The chain employs TRBV11-3 and TRBJ2-1; 7 bases are a match to TRBD2. The V segment lost 4 bases and the J segment 6 bases; nucleotides outside the gene matches: 9. Germline CDR1 is SGHNT and CDR2 is YENEEA. CDR3 length equals 15 residues.

This chain joins TRBV7-9 and TRBJ2-1; TRBD1 agrees at 8 bases. With V trimmed by 5 bases and J by 4 bases, 4 bases remained unmatched. Germline V gene data show CDR1 as SEHNR and CDR2 as FQNEAQ (reference sequence). This CDR3 is built from 14 residues. Here the CDR3 reads CASSPRTGYNEQFF. DNA of the CDR3: TGTGCCAGCAGCCCCCGGACAGGGTACAATGAGCAGTTCTTC.